This TCR beta chain was captured in a study of T cells in Graves' hyperthyroidism and ophthalmopathy. The investigators amplified TCR beta CDR3 regions from RNA transcripts. First-round RT-PCR with HTBI primers amplified the TCR CDR3 region. TCRdb redid the calling of the multiplex PCR reads with MiXCR, one entry per CDR3 protein. This table holds under 350,000 distinct CDR3 sequences, about 20% found once. Germline values: CDR1 SQVTM, CDR2 ANQGSEA. J lost 11 bases, V lost 3 bases, and 7 bases had no gene match. There are 14 residues in the CDR3. Diagnosis of hyperthyroidism was new in patients aged 18 to 65, and its duration was under 2 months.

Sequenced: blood. The chain combines TRBV29-1 with TRBJ2-3, with TRBD2 identical over 14 bases. The sequence came from a woman aged 45-65 years with Graves' hyperthyroidism. The CDR3 sequence is CSVEVETSGRGQYF. In nucleotides, the CDR3 is TGCAGCGTTGAGGTCGAGACTAGCGGGAGGGGGCAGTATTTT.